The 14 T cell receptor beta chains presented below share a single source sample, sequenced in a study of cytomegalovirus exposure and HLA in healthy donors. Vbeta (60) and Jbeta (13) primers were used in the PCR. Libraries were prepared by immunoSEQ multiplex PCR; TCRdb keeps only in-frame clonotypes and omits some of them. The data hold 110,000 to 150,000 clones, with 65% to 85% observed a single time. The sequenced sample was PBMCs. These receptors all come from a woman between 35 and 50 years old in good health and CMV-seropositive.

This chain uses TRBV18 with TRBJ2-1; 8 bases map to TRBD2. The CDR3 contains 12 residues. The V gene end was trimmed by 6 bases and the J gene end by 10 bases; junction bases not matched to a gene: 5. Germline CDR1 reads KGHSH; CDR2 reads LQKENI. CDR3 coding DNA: TGTGCCAGCTCCCGGGGGGGCCGGGAGCAGTTCTTC. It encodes CASSRGGREQFF.

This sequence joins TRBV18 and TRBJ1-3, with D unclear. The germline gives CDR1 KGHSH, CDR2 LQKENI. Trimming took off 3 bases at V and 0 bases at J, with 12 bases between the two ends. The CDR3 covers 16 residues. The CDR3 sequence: CASSPQLETSGNTIYF. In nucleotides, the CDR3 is TGTGCCAGCTCACCCCAACTAGAAACCTCTGGAAACACCATATATTTT.

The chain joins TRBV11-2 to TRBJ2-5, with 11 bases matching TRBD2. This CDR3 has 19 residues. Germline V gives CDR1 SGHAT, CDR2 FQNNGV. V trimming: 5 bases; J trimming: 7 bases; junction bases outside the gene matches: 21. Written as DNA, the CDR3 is TGTGCCAGCAGCGACAACGCTCTAGCGGGGGGCCGGGTCAATGGGACCCAGTACTTC. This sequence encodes CASSDNALAGGRVNGTQYF.

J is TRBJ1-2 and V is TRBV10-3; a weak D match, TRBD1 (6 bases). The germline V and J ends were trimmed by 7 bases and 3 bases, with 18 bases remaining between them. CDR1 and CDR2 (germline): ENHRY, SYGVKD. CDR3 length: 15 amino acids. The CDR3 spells CAITQGSRIDYGYTF. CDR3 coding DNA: TGTGCCATCACTCAGGGGTCCCGAATCGACTATGGCTACACCTTC.

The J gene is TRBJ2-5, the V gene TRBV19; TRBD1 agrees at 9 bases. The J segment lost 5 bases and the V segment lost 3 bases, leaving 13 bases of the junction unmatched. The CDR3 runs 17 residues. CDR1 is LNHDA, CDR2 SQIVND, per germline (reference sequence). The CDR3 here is CASSIIVGTGSEETQYF. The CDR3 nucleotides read TGTGCCAGTAGTATCATAGTTGGGACAGGGTCAGAGGAGACCCAGTACTTC. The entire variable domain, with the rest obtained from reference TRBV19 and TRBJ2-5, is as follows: DGGITQSPKYLFRKEGQNVTLSCEQNLNHDAMYWYRQDPGQGLRLIYYSQIVNDFQKGDIAEGYSVSREKKESFPLTVTSAQKNPTAFYLCASSIIVGTGSEETQYFGPGTRLLVL.

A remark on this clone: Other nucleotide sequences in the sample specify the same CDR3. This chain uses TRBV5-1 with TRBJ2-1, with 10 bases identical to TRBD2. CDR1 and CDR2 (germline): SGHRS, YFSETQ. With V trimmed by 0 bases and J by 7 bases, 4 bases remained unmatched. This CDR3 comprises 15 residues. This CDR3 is CASSLGSGRGNEQFF. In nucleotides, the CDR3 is TGCGCCAGCAGCTTGGGGAGCGGGAGGGGAAATGAGCAGTTCTTC.

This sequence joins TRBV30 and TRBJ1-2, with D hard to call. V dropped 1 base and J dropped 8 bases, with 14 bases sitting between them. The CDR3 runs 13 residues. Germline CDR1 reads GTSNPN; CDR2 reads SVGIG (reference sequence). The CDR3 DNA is TGTGCCTGGAGTGATGGAGGGTTAGGGGGCTACACCTTC. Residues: CAWSDGGLGGYTF.

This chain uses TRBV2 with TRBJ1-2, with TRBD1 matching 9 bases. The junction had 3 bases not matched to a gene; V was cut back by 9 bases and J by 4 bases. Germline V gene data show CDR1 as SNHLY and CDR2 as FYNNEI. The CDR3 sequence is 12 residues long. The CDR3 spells CARETGGYGYTF. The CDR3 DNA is TGTGCCAGGGAGACAGGGGGCTATGGCTACACCTTC.

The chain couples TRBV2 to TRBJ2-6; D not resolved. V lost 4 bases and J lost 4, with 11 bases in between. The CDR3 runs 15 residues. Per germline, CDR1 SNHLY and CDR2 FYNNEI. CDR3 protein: CASSADGGGANVLTF. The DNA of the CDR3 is TGTGCCAGCAGTGCCGACGGCGGCGGGGCCAACGTCCTGACTTTC. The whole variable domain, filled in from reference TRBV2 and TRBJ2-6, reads EPEVTQTPSHQVTQMGQEVILRCVPISNHLYFYWYRQILGQKVEFLVSFYNNEISEKSEIFDDQFSVERPDGSNFTLKIRSTKLEDSAMYFCASSADGGGANVLTFGAGSRLTVL.

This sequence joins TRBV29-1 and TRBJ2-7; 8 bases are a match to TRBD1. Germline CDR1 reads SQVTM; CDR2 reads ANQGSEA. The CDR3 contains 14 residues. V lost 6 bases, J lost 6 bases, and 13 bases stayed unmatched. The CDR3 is CSVTGGSGGTEQYF. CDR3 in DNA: TGCAGCGTCACAGGGGGATCCGGGGGCACCGAGCAGTACTTC.

The CDR3 DNA reads as TGTGCCAGCTCACCACGAGCAAGCTCCTACAATGAGCAGTTCTTC. Translated: CASSPRASSYNEQFF. V is TRBV18 and J is TRBJ2-1; D not certain. Per the germline V gene, CDR1 is KGHSH and CDR2 is LQKENI. This CDR3 spans 15 amino acids. Trimming left V 1 base short and J 0 bases short, with 7 bases between.

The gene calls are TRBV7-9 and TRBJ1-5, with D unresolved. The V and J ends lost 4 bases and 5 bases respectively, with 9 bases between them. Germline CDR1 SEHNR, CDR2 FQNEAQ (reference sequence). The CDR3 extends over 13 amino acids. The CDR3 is CASSSTPDQPQHF. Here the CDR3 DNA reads TGTGCCAGCAGCTCCACTCCTGATCAGCCCCAGCATTTT.

The CDR3 DNA follows: TGTGCCAGCAGCAAGGACAGTTATAGCAATCAGCCCCAGCATTTT. It translates to CASSKDSYSNQPQHF. The V and J genes are TRBV9 and TRBJ1-5; possible D gene TRBD1, 6 bases. V dropped 4 bases and J dropped 0 bases, with 11 bases sitting between them. This CDR3 comprises 15 residues. Germline CDR1 is SGDLS and CDR2 is YYNGEE.

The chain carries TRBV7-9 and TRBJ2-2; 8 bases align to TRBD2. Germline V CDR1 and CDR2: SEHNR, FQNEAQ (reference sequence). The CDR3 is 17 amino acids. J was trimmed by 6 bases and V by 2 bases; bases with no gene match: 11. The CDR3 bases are TGTGCCAGCAGCTTACGGGCCGGGGGGGCCTTCCCCGGGGAGCTGTTTTTT. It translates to CASSLRAGGAFPGELFF. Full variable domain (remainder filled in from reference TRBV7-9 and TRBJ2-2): DTGVSQNPRHKITKRGQNVTFRCDPISEHNRLYWYRQTLGQGPEFLTYFQNEAQLEKSRLLSDRFSAERPKGSFSTLEIQRTEQGDSAMYLCASSLRAGGAFPGELFFGEGSRLTVL.